This T cell receptor beta chain was retrieved from a study of early T cells in non-severe SARS-CoV-2 infection. Study-level information: Bulk RNA from unsorted whole blood was sequenced; chains were unpaired.

V lost 4 bases to trimming and J lost 3 bases, with 14 bases between them. This CDR3 has 14 residues. CDR1 is SGDLS, CDR2 YYNGEE, per germline. Unique molecular identifier tags were affixed to discrete cDNA molecules. Using its own MiXCR run on the 5' RACE reads, TCRdb lists one record per CDR3 protein. The sample has 35,000 to 50,000 distinct CDR3 sequences, about 6% seen once. The receptor was derived from an adult who was a healthcare worker with PCR-confirmed SARS-CoV-2 infection or an uninfected control (not recorded which). The chain carries TRBV9 and TRBJ2-7, with TRBD1 as a possible D gene (6 bases). The source material was whole blood, sampled at baseline. CDR3 region: CASSHGQSYYEQYF. The CDR3 DNA sequence: TGTGCCAGCAGCCACGGACAGTCCTACTACGAGCAGTACTTC.